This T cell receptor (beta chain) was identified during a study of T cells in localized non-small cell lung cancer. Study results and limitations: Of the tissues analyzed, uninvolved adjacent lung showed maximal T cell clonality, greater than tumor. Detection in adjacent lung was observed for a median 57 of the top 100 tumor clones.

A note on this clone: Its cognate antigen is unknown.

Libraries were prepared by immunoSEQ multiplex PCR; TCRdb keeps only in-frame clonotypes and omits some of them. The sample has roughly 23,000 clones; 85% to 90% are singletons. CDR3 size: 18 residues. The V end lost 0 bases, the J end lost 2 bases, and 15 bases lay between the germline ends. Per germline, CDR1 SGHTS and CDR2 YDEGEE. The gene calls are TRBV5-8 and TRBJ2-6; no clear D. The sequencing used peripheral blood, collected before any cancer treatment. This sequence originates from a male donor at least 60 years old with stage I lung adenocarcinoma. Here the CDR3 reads CASSLVARVQPGANVLTF. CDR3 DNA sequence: TGTGCCAGCAGCTTGGTAGCACGTGTCCAACCTGGGGCCAACGTCCTGACTTTC.